The 25 T cell receptor beta chains below all came from one sample that was sequenced in a study of cytomegalovirus exposure and HLA in healthy donors (dated by TCRdb to the late 2010s). Libraries were constructed by the immunoSEQ multiplex PCR assay. For the multiplex PCR, a mixture combining 60 forward primers for TCR Vbeta segments and 13 reverse primers for TCR Jbeta segments was used. In its TCRdb copy, this immuneACCESS table keeps in-frame sequences only and misses some clones. Where compared with another copy, unresolved V genes explain less than half of these, and the others have no known cause. For this sample there are about 7,200 clones; roughly 51% appear just once. Of the sample, approximately 6% is held by the ten largest clones. Sequencing input: PBMCs. These receptors came from a young man in good health and CMV-seropositive.

This sequence joins TRBV30 and TRBJ1-1; D not resolved. V lost 0 bases and J 8 bases, leaving 7 bases between the germline ends. The CDR3 spans 11 residues. CDR1 and CDR2 from the germline V gene are GTSNPN and SVGIG (reference sequence). The CDR3 spells CAWSVPREAFF. CDR3 nucleotides: TGTGCCTGGAGTGTACCGCGGGAAGCTTTCTTT.

The rearrangement uses TRBV7-6 and TRBJ1-1, with 7 bases fitting TRBD1. This CDR3 contains 14 residues. From germline, CDR1 is SGHVS and CDR2 FNYEAQ. V gave up 4 bases and J gave up 4 bases; unmatched junction bases: 6. DNA of the CDR3: TGTGCCAGCAGCTCGACAGGGACGGGCACTGAAGCTTTCTTT. This encodes CASSSTGTGTEAFF.

The chain uses TRBV29-1 and TRBJ1-1, with a tentative D call TRBD1 (6 bases). The germline V gene encodes CDR1 SQVTM and CDR2 ANQGSEA. V gave up 4 bases and J gave up 5 bases, with 14 bases separating them. CDR3 length: 13 amino acids. DNA of the CDR3: TGCAGCGTTGTAGCAGGGGATGGGACTGAAGCTTTCTTT. Translating gives CSVVAGDGTEAFF.

The V gene is TRBV13, the J gene TRBJ1-2; D unclear. This CDR3 comprises 13 residues. V dropped 1 base and J dropped 4 bases, with 7 bases sitting between them. CDR1 is PRHDT and CDR2 is FYEKMQ in the germline V gene (reference sequence). As DNA, the CDR3 is TGTGCCAGCAGCTTAGAGGAGAGCTATGGCTACACCTTC. Its translation: CASSLEESYGYTF.

The rearrangement joins TRBV30 to TRBJ1-1, with a weak D call TRBD1 (6 bases). The ends were cut back, 2 bases at V and 11 bases at J, with 12 bases in the middle. This CDR3 has 11 amino acids. From germline, CDR1 is GTSNPN and CDR2 SVGIG (reference sequence). CDR3 nucleotides: TGTGCCTGGAGTCACGGACAGAGGGCTTTCTTT. It codes for CAWSHGQRAFF.

The V call is TRBV12-5, the J call TRBJ2-7; D call uncertain. Germline V CDR1 and CDR2: LGHNT, FRNRAP. V gave up 7 bases and J gave up 7 bases, with 17 bases separating them. The CDR3 is made up of 13 amino acids. The DNA for the CDR3 is TGTGCTAGTGCCCTCCAGCGAGTGAGGGAGCAGTACTTC. Translated, it gives CASALQRVREQYF.

J is TRBJ1-6 and V is TRBV21-1. TRBV21-1 is a listed pseudogene. This CDR3 contains 14 residues. The CDR3 DNA reads as TGTGCCAGCAACGAGGGTCTAAATAATTCACCCCTCCACTTT. Protein product: CASNEGLNNSPLHF.

This clone was picked up a small number of times. The V and J genes are TRBV29-1 and TRBJ1-2; TRBD1 matches 7 bases. The CDR3 covers 12 residues. Per germline, CDR1 SQVTM and CDR2 ANQGSEA. V gave up 7 bases and J gave up 4 bases; unmatched junction bases: 6. CDR3 sequence (DNA): TGCAGCGCCGGACAGGATCCCTATGGCTACACCTTC. Its protein is CSAGQDPYGYTF.

The DNA of the CDR3 is TGTGCCAGCAGCTTAGACCGTAGGGGGACCCAGTACTTC. Amino acid sequence: CASSLDRRGTQYF. J is TRBJ2-5 and V is TRBV13; a possible D gene is TRBD1 (5 bases). The CDR3 spans 13 residues. Trimming took off 1 base at V and 7 bases at J, with 10 bases between the two ends. Per germline, CDR1 PRHDT and CDR2 FYEKMQ (reference sequence).

The genes are TRBV29-1 and TRBJ1-1, with D possibly matching TRBD1 (5 bases). V shed 5 bases and J shed 3 bases, with 13 bases lying between them. The CDR3 loop spans 13 amino acids. Looked up from germline, CDR1 is SQVTM and CDR2 is ANQGSEA. CDR3 sequence: CSVRTPGDTEAFF. The CDR3 DNA follows: TGCAGCGTTAGGACACCGGGGGACACTGAAGCTTTCTTT.

This chain connects TRBV29-1 to TRBJ1-1, with D possibly TRBD1 on 5 matching bases. The CDR3 totals 13 residues. From germline, CDR1 is SQVTM and CDR2 ANQGSEA. V lost 6 bases and J lost 0, with 11 bases in between. CDR3 amino acids: CSVSGHLNTEAFF. DNA of the CDR3: TGCAGCGTCTCCGGACACCTGAACACTGAAGCTTTCTTT.

The chain links TRBV11-3 to TRBJ2-5, with a tentative D call TRBD1 (6 bases). The germline V gene has CDR1 SGHNT and CDR2 YENEEA. V was trimmed by 5 bases and J by 3 bases, leaving 13 bases between them. The CDR3 loop spans 14 amino acids. The CDR3 reads CASSLKWTEETQYF. The CDR3 bases are TGTGCCAGCAGCCTCAAGTGGACAGAAGAGACCCAGTACTTC.

J is TRBJ1-2 and V is TRBV6-5; a possible D gene is TRBD1 (6 bases). V was trimmed by 4 bases and J by 8 bases, leaving 11 bases between them. The CDR3 has 12 residues. Germline V gives CDR1 MNHEY, CDR2 SVGAGI. CDR3 region: CASSWGGSGYTF. DNA for the CDR3: TGTGCCAGCAGTTGGGGGGGCTCAGGCTACACCTTC.

The chain has TRBV9 and TRBJ2-3; TRBD2 matches 8 bases. The germline V gene encodes CDR1 SGDLS and CDR2 YYNGEE. V lost 5 bases, J lost 3 bases, and 2 bases stayed unmatched. The CDR3 is 13 residues long. The CDR3 loop reads CASRGGGTDTQYF. The CDR3 DNA reads TGTGCCAGCAGAGGCGGGGGGACAGATACGCAGTATTTT.

The chain is built from TRBV10-3 and TRBJ1-2; D is ambiguous. Trimming shortened V by 3 bases and J by 2 bases, and 10 bases separated the two germline ends. Germline values: CDR1 ENHRY, CDR2 SYGVKD. This CDR3 region has 14 residues. The DNA for the CDR3 is TGTGCCATCAGTGAACGGACGGGAAACTATGGCTACACCTTC. It specifies CAISERTGNYGYTF.

This rearrangement joins TRBV30 to TRBJ1-5, with a tentative D call TRBD1 (6 bases). Germline values: CDR1 GTSNPN, CDR2 SVGIG (reference sequence). The CDR3 is made up of 12 amino acids. V dropped 5 bases and J dropped 3 bases, with 8 bases sitting between them. CDR3: CAWAGVNQPQHF. CDR3 in DNA: TGTGCCTGGGCAGGGGTCAATCAGCCCCAGCATTTT.

The V call is TRBV29-1, the J call TRBJ2-5; no clear D gene. The CDR3 is 10 residues long. Trimming removed 4 bases at V and 11 bases at J, with 11 bases between. The germline V gene has CDR1 SQVTM and CDR2 ANQGSEA. The CDR3 loop reads CSVGSHLQYF. DNA for the CDR3: TGCAGCGTTGGTAGCCATCTACAGTACTTC.

V usage is TRBV30 and J usage is TRBJ1-5, with a possible D match to TRBD1 (6 bases). Germline assignment: CDR1 GTSNPN and CDR2 SVGIG (reference sequence). CDR3 length equals 12 residues. Trimming stripped 8 bases from V and 4 bases from J, with 12 bases between. CDR3 residues: CAIGQPNQPQHF. CDR3 bases: TGTGCCATTGGACAGCCGAATCAGCCCCAGCATTTT.

This clone was observed a few times. The chain couples TRBV23-1 to TRBJ2-1, with TRBD1 matching 7 bases. TRBV23-1 is placed among ORFs of uncertain function. There are 16 residues in the CDR3. With 3 bases clipped from V and 4 bases from J, the junction kept 9 bases outside the gene matches. The CDR3 nucleotides read TGCGCCAGCAGTCAGTCGACTCCGGGACAGTACAATGAGCAGTTCTTC. Translated: CASSQSTPGQYNEQFF.

This chain links TRBV7-2 with TRBJ2-1; TRBD1 agrees at 8 bases. Trimming removed 4 bases from V and 10 bases from J; junction bases left unmatched: 6. The CDR3 runs 13 residues. In germline, CDR1 is SGHTA, CDR2 FQGNSA. The CDR3 spells CASSSTGGVEQFF. Written as DNA, the CDR3 is TGTGCCAGCAGCTCAACAGGGGGTGTGGAGCAGTTCTTC.

The chain recombines TRBV4-2 with TRBJ1-5; D not certain. Germline CDR1 LGHNA, CDR2 YNFKEQ. With 0 bases removed from V and 7 bases from J, the gap between germline ends came to 13 bases. This CDR3 comprises 15 residues. CDR3 in DNA: TGTGCCAGCAGCCAAGATGGTTTCTTCGGGCAGCCCCAGCATTTT. Its protein product is CASSQDGFFGQPQHF.

V and J are TRBV4-3 and TRBJ2-7; D is perhaps TRBD2 (7 bases). CDR1 is LGHNA and CDR2 is YSLEER in the germline V gene. This CDR3 comprises 15 residues. The ends were cut back, 0 bases at V and 2 bases at J, with 11 bases in the middle. As DNA, the CDR3 is TGCGCCAGCAGCCAAGATACCGGGGGGCCCTACGAGCAGTACTTC. As protein: CASSQDTGGPYEQYF.

The chain couples TRBV29-1 to TRBJ2-1; D unclear. This CDR3 has 13 residues. Germline V gene data show CDR1 as SQVTM and CDR2 as ANQGSEA. V was clipped by 8 bases and J by 0 bases, with 11 bases between them. CDR3 nucleotide sequence: TGCAGCTCCGACATATACTCCTACAATGAGCAGTTCTTC. Residues: CSSDIYSYNEQFF.

This clone occurred a few times. The same CDR3 can be traced to other DNA sequences in this sample. The chain has TRBV29-1 and TRBJ2-1; D call uncertain. V was clipped by 4 bases and J by 4 bases, with 5 bases between them. There are 11 residues in the CDR3. From germline, CDR1 is SQVTM and CDR2 ANQGSEA. CDR3 residues: CSVVLYNEQFF. CDR3 bases: TGCAGCGTTGTGTTATACAATGAGCAGTTCTTC.

The J gene is TRBJ1-1, the V gene TRBV5-1, with 7 bases identical to TRBD1. The CDR3 totals 13 residues. The germline V gene encodes CDR1 SGHRS and CDR2 YFSETQ. V was clipped by 1 base and J by 7 bases; unmatched bases: 4. The CDR3 loop reads CASSLTAGGEAFF. Here the CDR3 DNA reads TGCGCCAGCAGCTTGACTGCAGGGGGTGAAGCTTTCTTT.